What follows is one T cell receptor (beta chain) and its context. Its antigen is unknown. The entry originates in a study of CD8+ T cells in alopecia areata. Whole-study context: The drug, tofacitinib, lasted 6 to 18 months, followed by 6 months off drug. Study-level findings and limits: Clonality exceeded that of normal scalp in lesional scalp, most notably in alopecia totalis/universalis.

Specified treatment: oral pan-JAK inhibitor, 5-10 mg twice daily. Extraction and reverse transcription of RNA yielded cDNA as the sequencing template. TCRdb's table, derived via immunoSEQ multiplex PCR, lists solely in-frame clones and lacks some. The table lists more than 95,000 clones, roughly 50% of them singletons. V shed 5 bases and J shed 5 bases, with 16 bases lying between them. The CDR3 is 13 amino acids. Germline V gives CDR1 SQVTM, CDR2 ANQGSEA. Material: CD8+ T cells sorted from blood, obtained at week 4, from a patient treated with tofacitinib. This clonotype originated in a human donor with alopecia areata. The J gene is TRBJ2-7, the V gene TRBV29-1; D may be TRBD1 or TRBD2 (7 bases each). CDR3 amino acids: CSVPRGGYDEQYF. CDR3 nucleotides: TGCAGCGTTCCCAGGGGGGGGTACGACGAGCAGTACTTC.